Listed here is a single T cell receptor beta chain. In the source study's methods: Reference gene primer amplification in the assay estimated nucleated cell counts. Method: immunoSEQ multiplex PCR; TCRdb's copy keeps in-frame clones and lacks some. The V and J calls and the clone size are those of that table, but D and trimming were determined from the DNA. The sample lists 150,000 or so clones, roughly 82% occurring once. The sample belongs to a study of blood T cell repertoires in COVID-19. On the study more broadly: From T cells, B-cell-depleted T cells, or PBMCs came the material, which was cDNA or gDNA.

V was cut by 0 bases and J by 0 bases, with 12 bases left in between. Per the germline V gene, CDR1 is MNHNY and CDR2 is SVGAGI (reference sequence). The CDR3 sequence is 16 residues long. The chain links TRBV6-6 to TRBJ2-7; D is ambiguous. The sample taken for sequencing was peripheral blood. The TCR comes from a human donor with acute or convalescent COVID-19. The donor label of this sample is uncertain. CDR3 DNA sequence: TGTGCCAGCAGTTACTCGCTAGGATCACCCTCCTACGAGCAGTACTTC. Its protein is CASSYSLGSPSYEQYF.